The 17 T cell receptor beta chains given below trace back to one sample, sequenced in a study of T cell responses to AZD1222 COVID-19 vaccine. Profiled with immunoSEQ multiplex PCR; TCRdb holds only in-frame clones, not every one. The sample carries approximately 110,000 clones, roughly 90% recorded once. The input for sequencing was peripheral blood, taken on day 0 of AZD1222 vaccination. The receptor set was obtained from an adult in good health.

The rearrangement uses TRBV4-2 and TRBJ2-1, with a tentative D call TRBD2 (6 bases). CDR1 is LGHNA and CDR2 is YNFKEQ in the germline V gene. Trimming cost V 2 bases and J 3 bases, with 8 bases left between them. The CDR3 is 14 residues long. The CDR3 coding sequence is TGTGCCAGCAGCCAACCGGGACTCTACAATGAGCAGTTCTTC. Translating gives CASSQPGLYNEQFF.

The chain couples TRBV10-3 to TRBJ2-7; 7 bases align to TRBD2. The CDR3 is made up of 16 amino acids. The junction had 9 bases not matched to a gene; V was cut back by 2 bases and J by 2 bases. The germline V gene encodes CDR1 ENHRY and CDR2 SYGVKD. CDR3 loop: CAISEPGLADTYEQYF. DNA for the CDR3: TGTGCCATCAGTGAGCCGGGCCTAGCGGATACCTACGAGCAGTACTTC.

V usage is TRBV5-6 and J usage is TRBJ1-5; a possible D gene is TRBD1 (5 bases). The CDR3 has 15 residues. Germline loops: CDR1 SGHDT, CDR2 YYEEEE. Trimming removed 0 bases at V and 4 bases at J, with 11 bases between. In DNA form, the CDR3 reads TGTGCCAGCAGCTTGGGTTTCAGGGATAATCAGCCCCAGCATTTT. It is translated as CASSLGFRDNQPQHF. Drawing the rest from reference TRBV5-6 and TRBJ1-5, the complete variable domain is DAGVTQSPTHLIKTRGQQVTLRCSPKSGHDTVSWYQQALGQGPQFIFQYYEEEERQRGNFPDRFSGHQFPNYSSELNVNALLLGDSALYLCASSLGFRDNQPQHFGDGTRLSIL.

The V gene is TRBV7-2, the J gene TRBJ1-4; tentative D call: TRBD1 (5 bases). The germline V gene encodes CDR1 SGHTA and CDR2 FQGNSA. With 5 bases removed from V and 0 bases from J, the gap between germline ends came to 10 bases. CDR3 length equals 15 residues. The CDR3 loop is CASSAQGTTNEKLFF. In DNA form, the CDR3 reads TGTGCCAGCAGCGCCCAGGGAACAACTAATGAAAAACTGTTTTTT.

The chain employs TRBV5-6 and TRBJ2-1, with D unclear. The V end was cut by 3 bases, the J end by 1 base, with 8 bases between. CDR1 SGHDT and CDR2 YYEEEE come from the germline V gene. CDR3 length equals 14 residues. The chain's CDR3 is CASSSEYSYNEQFF. Written as DNA, the CDR3 is TGTGCCAGCAGCTCGGAGTATTCCTACAATGAGCAGTTCTTC. Combining the CDR3 with reference TRBV5-6 and TRBJ2-1 gives the whole variable domain DAGVTQSPTHLIKTRGQQVTLRCSPKSGHDTVSWYQQALGQGPQFIFQYYEEEERQRGNFPDRFSGHQFPNYSSELNVNALLLGDSALYLCASSSEYSYNEQFFGPGTRLTVL.

The V gene is TRBV20-1, the J gene TRBJ1-1; D call uncertain. This CDR3 comprises 11 residues. V was shortened by 5 bases and J by 8 bases, with 12 bases between the two germline ends. Germline V gene data show CDR1 as DFQATT and CDR2 as SNEGSKA (reference sequence). The chain's CDR3 is CSADNPREAFF. CDR3 sequence (DNA): TGCAGTGCTGACAACCCGCGGGAAGCTTTCTTT.

The chain is built from TRBV6-6 and TRBJ2-7; 9 bases are a match to TRBD1. The germline V gene encodes CDR1 MNHNY and CDR2 SVGAGI (reference sequence). V gave up 6 bases and J gave up 5 bases; unmatched junction bases: 8. The CDR3 runs to 14 residues. The CDR3 sequence: CASRGGTGTDEQYF. DNA for the CDR3: TGTGCCAGCAGGGGGGGGACAGGGACAGACGAGCAGTACTTC.

This chain connects TRBV5-6 to TRBJ1-3; D remains ambiguous. Germline V gene lookup returns CDR1 SGHDT and CDR2 YYEEEE. V was clipped by 1 base and J by 0 bases, with 8 bases between them. CDR3 length equals 15 residues. For the CDR3, the DNA is TGTGCCAGCAGCTTGTGGGCCCACTCTGGAAACACCATATATTTT. It translates to CASSLWAHSGNTIYF.

V gene TRBV2 combines with J gene TRBJ2-2; D gene ambiguous. The germline V and J ends were trimmed by 4 bases and 7 bases, with 13 bases remaining between them. The CDR3 has 14 residues. Germline-derived CDR1 and CDR2 are SNHLY and FYNNEI. In nucleotides, the CDR3 is TGTGCCAGCAGTGTGAAGGGTAGAGACGGGGAGCTGTTTTTT. As protein: CASSVKGRDGELFF.

The chain is built from TRBV19 and TRBJ1-5; D uncertain. The CDR3 runs 13 residues. Germline V gene sequence: CDR1 LNHDA, CDR2 SQIVND (reference sequence). Between the trimmed V and J ends, which lost 2 bases and 4 bases, there was a span of 6 bases. The CDR3 DNA sequence: TGTGCCAGTAGTATAAGAGAGAATCAGCCCCAGCATTTT. As protein: CASSIRENQPQHF.

The rearrangement links TRBV18 to TRBJ2-1, with 9 nucleotides matching TRBD2. Germline V CDR1 and CDR2: KGHSH, LQKENI. The CDR3 has 18 residues. With V trimmed by 3 bases and J by 5 bases, 14 bases remained unmatched. CDR3 DNA sequence: TGTGCCAGCTCACCCCGGAGATGGGGTAGCGGGGGAAACAATGAGCAGTTCTTC. Protein product: CASSPRRWGSGGNNEQFF.

This clone was counted between two and nine times. The chain links TRBV29-1 to TRBJ1-5, with TRBD1 matching 7 bases. Germline V gives CDR1 SQVTM, CDR2 ANQGSEA. The V gene end was trimmed by 8 bases and the J gene end by 6 bases; junction bases not matched to a gene: 10. There are 13 residues in the CDR3. CDR3 DNA sequence: TGCAGCATCCAGGGGGGAGGTGGTCAGCCCCAGCATTTT. Its translation: CSIQGGGGQPQHF.

J is TRBJ2-1 and V is TRBV20-1; D is uncertain. Germline CDR1 reads DFQATT; CDR2 reads SNEGSKA (reference sequence). Trimming pared 3 bases from V and 7 bases from J, leaving 7 bases between. This CDR3 is built from 11 residues. The CDR3 is CSASEENEQFF. CDR3 bases: TGCAGTGCTAGTGAGGAGAATGAGCAGTTCTTC.

The V gene is TRBV6-1, the J gene TRBJ1-5; D not resolved. The germline gives CDR1 MNHNS, CDR2 SASEGT. The CDR3 contains 14 residues. The V end lost 0 bases, the J end lost 1 base, and 4 bases lay between the germline ends. The DNA of the CDR3 is TGTGCCAGCAGTGAAGCGCAGAGCAATCAGCCCCAGCATTTT. It translates to CASSEAQSNQPQHF.

The chain uses TRBV11-2 and TRBJ2-1, with 11 bases identical to TRBD2. Per germline, CDR1 SGHAT and CDR2 FQNNGV. CDR3 length: 16 amino acids. Germline trimming cut 6 bases from V and 5 bases from J; bases unmatched to any gene: 9. Here the CDR3 reads CASRISPGLADNEQFF. The CDR3 DNA follows: TGTGCCAGCAGGATCTCCCCGGGACTAGCGGACAATGAGCAGTTCTTC. Full variable domain (outside the CDR3, taken from reference TRBV11-2 and TRBJ2-1): EAGVAQSPRYKIIEKRQSVAFWCNPISGHATLYWYQQILGQGPKLLIQFQNNGVVDDSQLPKDRFSAERLKGVDSTLKIQPAKLEDSAVYLCASRISPGLADNEQFFGPGTRLTVL.

This chain links TRBV10-1 with TRBJ1-4, with D unclear. The CDR3 is 14 residues long. Trimming stripped 6 bases from V and 4 bases from J, with 12 bases between. CDR1 is WNHNN, CDR2 SYGVQD, per germline (reference sequence). This chain's CDR3 is CASSADGGNEKLFF. As DNA, the CDR3 is TGCGCCAGCAGCGCAGACGGAGGTAATGAAAAACTGTTTTTT.

V is TRBV18 and J is TRBJ2-5; TRBD1 is a possible D gene (6 bases). This CDR3 is 12 amino acids long. Trimming took off 5 bases at V and 5 bases at J, with 9 bases between the two ends. The germline gives CDR1 KGHSH, CDR2 LQKENI. CDR3 amino acids: CASSRGTETQYF. For the CDR3, the DNA is TGTGCCAGCTCAAGGGGGACGGAGACCCAGTACTTC.